This is a list of T cell receptor beta chains from one sample in a study of CD8+CD57+ T cells in acquired aplastic anemia. TCRdb recomputed calls from the reads with MiXCR, one row per CDR3 protein. The sample holds around 200,000 distinct CDR3 sequences, about half seen once. The specimen was sorted CD4+, CD8+, or CD8+CD57+ T cells (not recorded which) from PBMCs. These TCRs come from a human donor with aplastic anemia. CDR3s include the opening cysteine and the closing phenylalanine or tryptophan. The order of the fields is J gene, D gene, clone size, CDR3 length, V gene, CDR3 DNA, CDR3 protein. The D gene is left open where the match is weak. The listing skips clone size in some rows; elsewhere it reads once, few, many or a size class.

TRBJ1-6,TRBD1,many,14,TRBV27,TGTGCCAGCAGTCCCGACAGGGGGGATTCACCCCTCCACTTT,CASSPDRGDSPLHF
TRBJ2-5,TRBD1,-,14,TRBV19,TGTGCCAGTAGTATTGAGGGACAGCAAGAGACCCAGTACTTC,CASSIEGQQETQYF
TRBJ1-5,-,many,13,TRBV6-1,TGTGCCAGCACTGGCAGGTTAAATCAGCCCCAGCATTTT,CASTGRLNQPQHF
TRBJ1-1,-,-,15,TRBV7-6,TGTGCCAGCAGCACAAAGACTAGCGGGGGGGCTGAAGCTTTCTTT,CASSTKTSGGAEAFF
TRBJ2-7,TRBD1,few,12,TRBV6-6,TGTGCCGTCTGGGACAGGGGTGGCGAGCAGTACTTC,CAVWDRGGEQYF
TRBJ2-7,-,few,14,TRBV7-2,TGTGCCAGCAGCTTAGGTGTGGGCCCCTACGAGCAGTACTTC,CASSLGVGPYEQYF
TRBJ2-7,TRBD1,-,14,TRBV6-1,TGTGCCAGCAGTGGCCCGGGACAGGGGTTGGAGCAGTACTTC,CASSGPGQGLEQYF
TRBJ2-3,TRBD1,many,15,TRBV5-1,TGCGCCAGCACCCCGGACAGGGGGCGCCTAGATACGCAGTATTTT,CASTPDRGRLDTQYF
TRBJ2-1,-,-,13,TRBV20-1,TGCAGTGCTAGAGTCCCCCGTGGCAATGAGCAGTTCTTC,CSARVPRGNEQFF
TRBJ1-3,-,-,16,TRBV20-1,TGCAGTGCTGCCGAACGGGACAATCGGTCTGGAAACACCATATATTTT,CSAAERDNRSGNTIYF
TRBJ2-1,-,-,14,TRBV29-1,TGCAGCGTCACCACCGGGAACGCCGACAATGAGCAGTTCTTC,CSVTTGNADNEQFF
TRBJ1-1,-,-,14,TRBV6-2/TRBV6-3,TGTGCCAGCAGTTTCTACAACAGGGAACCTGAAGCTTTCTTT,CASSFYNREPEAFF
TRBJ1-2,-,many,11,TRBV2,TGTGCCAGCAAGCCGGACTATGGCTACACCTTC,CASKPDYGYTF
TRBJ1-6,-,many,14,TRBV20-1,TGCAGTGCTCCCCCCGGGGGTAAGGATTCACCCCTCCACTTT,CSAPPGGKDSPLHF
TRBJ2-5,-,-,14,TRBV12-3/TRBV12-4,TGTGCCAGCAGAACCAGAAACCTCCAAGAGACCCAGTACTTC,CASRTRNLQETQYF
TRBJ2-2,-,few,16,TRBV4-1,TGCGCCAGCAGCCGACTCATACCCCCAACACCCGGGGAGCTGTTTTTT,CASSRLIPPTPGELFF
TRBJ1-2,TRBD1,-,15,TRBV15,TGTGCCACCAGCAGACCTGGACAGGGTTGGGGAGGCTACACCTTC,CATSRPGQGWGGYTF
TRBJ2-5,-,-,12,TRBV10-3,TGTGCCATCACGCGTACACAAGAGACCCAGTACTTC,CAITRTQETQYF
TRBJ2-3,-,-,14,TRBV5-4,TGTGCCAGCAGCTGGACGGGCAGCACAGATACGCAGTATTTT,CASSWTGSTDTQYF
TRBJ2-3,TRBD2,-,16,TRBV9,TGTGCCAGCAGAGTCGGCCCGGGACTAGGCACAGATACGCAGTATTTT,CASRVGPGLGTDTQYF
TRBJ2-3,TRBD1,-,15,TRBV5-1,TGCGCCAGCAGCAAGGCCGGGACAGGGTGGGATGAGCAGTATTTT,CASSKAGTGWDEQYF
TRBJ1-2,-,-,14,TRBV15,TGTGCCACCAGCCACCGTGGGCAGAACTATGGCTACACCTTC,CATSHRGQNYGYTF
TRBJ2-7,-,-,13,TRBV5-6,TGTGCCAGCAGCTTGGGGGTCCGGGACGAGCAGTACTTC,CASSLGVRDEQYF
TRBJ2-7,-,many,15,TRBV6-1,TGTGCCAGCAGTGAATCGCAGGGTGGAGGCTACGAGCAGTACTTC,CASSESQGGGYEQYF
TRBJ2-7,-,-,11,TRBV14,TGTGCCCTCCGACCGGGCGACGAGCAGTACTTC,CALRPGDEQYF
TRBJ2-2,TRBD1,many,16,TRBV5-8,TGTGCCAGCAGCCCACGGACAGGGGGTAACACCGGGGAGCTGTTTTTT,CASSPRTGGNTGELFF